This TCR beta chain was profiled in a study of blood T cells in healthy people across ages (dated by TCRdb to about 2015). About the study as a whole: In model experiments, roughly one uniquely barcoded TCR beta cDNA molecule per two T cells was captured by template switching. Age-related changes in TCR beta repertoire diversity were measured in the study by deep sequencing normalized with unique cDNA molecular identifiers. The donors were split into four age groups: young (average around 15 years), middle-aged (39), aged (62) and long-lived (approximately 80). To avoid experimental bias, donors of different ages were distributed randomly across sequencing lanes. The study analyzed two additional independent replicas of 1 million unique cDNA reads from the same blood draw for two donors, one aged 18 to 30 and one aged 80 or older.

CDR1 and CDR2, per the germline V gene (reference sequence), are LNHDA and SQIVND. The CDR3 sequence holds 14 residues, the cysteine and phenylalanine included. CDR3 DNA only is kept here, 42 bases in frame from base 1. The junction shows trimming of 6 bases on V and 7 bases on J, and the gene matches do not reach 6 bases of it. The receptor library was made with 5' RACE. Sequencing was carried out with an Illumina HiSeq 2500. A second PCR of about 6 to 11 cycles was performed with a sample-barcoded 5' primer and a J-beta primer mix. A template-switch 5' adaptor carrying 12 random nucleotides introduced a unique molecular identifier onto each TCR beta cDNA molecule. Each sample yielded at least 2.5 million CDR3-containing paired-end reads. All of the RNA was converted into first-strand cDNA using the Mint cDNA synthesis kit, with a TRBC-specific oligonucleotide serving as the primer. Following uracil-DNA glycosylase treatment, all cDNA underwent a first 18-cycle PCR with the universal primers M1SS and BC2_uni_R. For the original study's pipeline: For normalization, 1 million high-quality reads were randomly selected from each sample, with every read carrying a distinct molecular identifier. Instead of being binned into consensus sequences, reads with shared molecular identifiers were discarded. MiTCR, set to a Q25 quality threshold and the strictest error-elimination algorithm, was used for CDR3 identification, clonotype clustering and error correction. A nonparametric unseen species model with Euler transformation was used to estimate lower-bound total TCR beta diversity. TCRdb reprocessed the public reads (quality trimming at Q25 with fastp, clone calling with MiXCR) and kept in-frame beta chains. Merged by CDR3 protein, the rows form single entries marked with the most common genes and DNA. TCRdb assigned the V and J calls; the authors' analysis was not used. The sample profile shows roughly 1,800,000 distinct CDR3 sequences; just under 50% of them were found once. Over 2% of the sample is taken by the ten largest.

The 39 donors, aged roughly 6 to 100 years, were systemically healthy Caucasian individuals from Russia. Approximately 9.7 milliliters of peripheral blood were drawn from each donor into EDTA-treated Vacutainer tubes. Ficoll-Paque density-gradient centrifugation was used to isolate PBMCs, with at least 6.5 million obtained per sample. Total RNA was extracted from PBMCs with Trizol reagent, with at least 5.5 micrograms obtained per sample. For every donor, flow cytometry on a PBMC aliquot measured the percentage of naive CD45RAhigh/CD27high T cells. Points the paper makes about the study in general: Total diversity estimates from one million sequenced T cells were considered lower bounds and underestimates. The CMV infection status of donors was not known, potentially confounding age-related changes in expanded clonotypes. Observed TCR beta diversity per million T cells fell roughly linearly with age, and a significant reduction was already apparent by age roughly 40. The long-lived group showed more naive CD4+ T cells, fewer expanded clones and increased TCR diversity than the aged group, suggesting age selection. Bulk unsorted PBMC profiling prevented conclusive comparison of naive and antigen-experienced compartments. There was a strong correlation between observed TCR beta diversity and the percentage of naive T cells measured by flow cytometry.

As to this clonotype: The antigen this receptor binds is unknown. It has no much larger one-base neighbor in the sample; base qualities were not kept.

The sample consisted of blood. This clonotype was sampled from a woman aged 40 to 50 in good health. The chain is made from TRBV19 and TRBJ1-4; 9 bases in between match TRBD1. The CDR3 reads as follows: CASRGPGQGEKLFF. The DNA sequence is TGTGCCAGTAGGGGCCCGGGACAGGGTGAAAAACTGTTTTTT.